This T cell receptor beta chain was obtained from a study of vaccination and CD4 T cells after COVID-19. Described treatment: approximately nine-day PBMC culture with coronavirus spike peptide pools or control peptides (ViraFEST assay). For ViraFEST, peptide pools expanded antigen-specific T cells, after which the TCRs were sequenced. Regarding this clonotype: Its antigen is undetermined.

Cultured CD4+ T cells had their DNA profiled by the Oncomine TCR Beta short-read assay. TCRdb re-derived calls from the PCR reads in MiXCR, one entry per CDR3 protein. Found here are 20,000 to 30,000 distinct CDR3 sequences, approximately 44% of them singletons; the top ten hold roughly a tenth. V lost 2 bases, J lost 9 bases, and 17 bases lay in between. There are 15 residues in the CDR3. Germline CDR1 reads LGHNA; CDR2 reads YNFKEQ. The sample comprised CD4+ T cells from blood, cultured in vitro. This chain uses TRBV4-2 with TRBJ1-5; no clear D gene. This clonotype originated in a human donor who had recovered from COVID-19. DNA for the CDR3: TGTGCCAGCAGCCAATACCAGGAGGGCGATAGGCCCCAGCATTTT. Translated, it gives CASSQYQEGDRPQHF.